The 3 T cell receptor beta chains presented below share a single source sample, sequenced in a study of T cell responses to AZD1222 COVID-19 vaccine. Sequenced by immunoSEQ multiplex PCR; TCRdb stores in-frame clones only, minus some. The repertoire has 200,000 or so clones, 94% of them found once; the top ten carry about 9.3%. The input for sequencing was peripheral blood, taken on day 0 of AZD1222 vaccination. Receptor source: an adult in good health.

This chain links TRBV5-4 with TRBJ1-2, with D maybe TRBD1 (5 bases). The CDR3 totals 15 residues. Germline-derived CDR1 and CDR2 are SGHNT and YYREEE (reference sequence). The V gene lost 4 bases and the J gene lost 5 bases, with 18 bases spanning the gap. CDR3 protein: CASSLVSGGRYGYTF. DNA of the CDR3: TGTGCCAGCAGCCTCGTCAGTGGGGGTCGGTATGGCTACACCTTC.

CDR3 nucleotide sequence: TGTGGGACAGGGAGGACCGATTTTAACACCGGGGAGCTGTTTTTT. This sequence encodes CGTGRTDFNTGELFF. The chain recombines TRBV4-2 with TRBJ2-2; TRBD1 matches at 8 bases. The CDR3 runs 15 residues. The germline CDR1 and CDR2 sequences are LGHNA and YNFKEQ.

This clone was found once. CDR3 residues: CASSDSGLITDTQYF. The CDR3 DNA follows: TGTGCCAGCAGTGACTCGGGACTTATCACAGATACGCAGTATTTT. The V and J genes are TRBV6-4 and TRBJ2-3, with D perhaps matching TRBD2 (6 bases). This CDR3 has 15 amino acids. V lost 0 bases and J lost 2, with 9 bases in between. The V gene's germline CDR1 is MRHNA and CDR2 SNTAGT.